Following are 15 T cell receptor beta chains from one sample sequenced in a study of OX40 agonist ivuxolimab in advanced cancers. Data came from immunoSEQ multiplex PCR; TCRdb stores just in-frame clones and leaves some out. The profile shows 30,000 or so clones, roughly 85% of them singletons. The source material was CD4+ or CD8+ T cells sorted from blood, sampled in a trial of the OX40 agonist ivuxolimab. The receptors shown here come from an adult with an advanced solid tumor such as melanoma, head and neck, liver or kidney cancer.

This chain connects TRBV6-1 to TRBJ1-1, with 9 bases matching TRBD1. CDR3 size: 12 residues. Trimming removed 6 bases from V and 5 bases from J; junction bases left unmatched: 1. CDR1 MNHNS and CDR2 SASEGT come from the germline V gene. CDR3 nucleotides: TGTGCCAGCAGGACAGGGGGGACTGAAGCTTTCTTT. Residues: CASRTGGTEAFF.

J is TRBJ2-7 and V is TRBV27, with 8 bases lining up with TRBD1. The germline CDR1 and CDR2 sequences are MNHEY and SMNVEV (reference sequence). The V segment lost 5 bases and the J segment 5 bases; nucleotides outside the gene matches: 5. This CDR3 comprises 13 residues. The CDR3 loop is CASSPRTGNEQYF. The CDR3 coding sequence is TGTGCCAGCAGTCCCAGGACAGGGAACGAGCAGTACTTC.

Comment on this clone: Its ends do not fully match the called genes, so a read error is possible. The chain recombines TRBV4-1 with TRBJ2-1, with D possibly TRBD2 on 6 matching bases. Germline lookup yields CDR1 MGHRA and CDR2 YSYEKL. The CDR3 covers 14 residues. As DNA, the CDR3 is TGCGCCAGCAGCCTCCGGGACTCCCACAATGAGCAGTTCTTC. It codes for CASSLRDSHNEQFF.

The V and J genes are TRBV7-9 and TRBJ2-2; TRBD2 matches at 11 bases. The V gene end was trimmed by 5 bases and the J gene end by 2 bases; junction bases not matched to a gene: 10. Per germline, CDR1 SEHNR and CDR2 FQNEAQ (reference sequence). The CDR3 contains 18 residues. The CDR3, as DNA: TGTGCCAGCAGCCCCACATTAGCGGGAGGGCCCAACACCGGGGAGCTGTTTTTT. This translates into CASSPTLAGGPNTGELFF.

This clone came up a few times. The gene calls are TRBV5-6 and TRBJ1-5; TRBD1 is a possible D gene (5 bases). There are 12 residues in the CDR3. The germline V gene has CDR1 SGHDT and CDR2 YYEEEE. The V end lost 1 base, the J end lost 7 bases, and 6 bases lay between the germline ends. This chain's CDR3 is CASSLQGQPQHF. The CDR3 nucleotides are TGTGCCAGCAGCTTGCAGGGCCAGCCCCAGCATTTT.

This clone was seen ten or more times. The rearrangement uses TRBV29-1 and TRBJ1-1; D unclear. V was pared by 3 bases and J by 1 base, with 6 bases between. This CDR3 is 12 amino acids long. The germline CDR1 and CDR2 sequences are SQVTM and ANQGSEA. The CDR3 nucleotides read TGCAGCGTTGAGGTTGGGAACACTGAAGCTTTCTTT. Amino acids: CSVEVGNTEAFF.

The rearrangement joins TRBV7-3 to TRBJ2-7, with TRBD2 matching 8 bases. CDR3 length: 14 residues. The germline CDR1 and CDR2 sequences are SGHTA and FQGTGA. V trimming: 2 bases; J trimming: 4 bases; junction bases outside the gene matches: 4. Written as DNA, the CDR3 is TGTGCCAGCAGCTTAGCGGGAGGTCGGTACGAGCAGTACTTC. It encodes CASSLAGGRYEQYF.

The V gene is TRBV5-1, the J gene TRBJ2-2, with D hard to call. This CDR3 region has 14 residues. The germline gives CDR1 SGHRS, CDR2 YFSETQ. V lost 4 bases and J 2 bases, leaving 9 bases between the germline ends. CDR3: CASSPERNTGELFF. The CDR3 DNA sequence: TGCGCCAGCAGCCCTGAACGAAACACCGGGGAGCTGTTTTTT. Variable domain in full (rest from reference TRBV5-1 and TRBJ2-2): KAGVTQTPRYLIKTRGQQVTLSCSPISGHRSVSWYQQTPGQGLQFLFEYFSETQRNKGNFPGRFSGRQFSNSRSEMNVSTLELGDSALYLCASSPERNTGELFFGEGSRLTVL.

The genes are TRBV6-6 and TRBJ2-7; D gene uncertain. The CDR3 totals 13 residues. V lost 2 bases and J lost 5, with 10 bases in between. Germline V gene data show CDR1 as MNHNY and CDR2 as SVGAGI (reference sequence). CDR3 in amino acids: CASSYVSGDEQYF. The DNA of the CDR3 is TGTGCCAGCAGTTACGTGTCAGGTGACGAGCAGTACTTC.

This chain joins TRBV27 and TRBJ1-2; possible D gene TRBD1, 6 bases. This CDR3 comprises 12 residues. The germline CDR1 and CDR2 sequences are MNHEY and SMNVEV (reference sequence). Trimming pared 6 bases from V and 5 bases from J, leaving 10 bases between. The CDR3 loop is CASRGAGYGYTF. The CDR3, as DNA: TGTGCCAGCAGGGGGGCAGGATATGGCTACACCTTC.

Relative to its sample, this clone is medium-sized. The genes are TRBV19 and TRBJ1-1; 9 bases align to TRBD1. The germline CDR1 and CDR2 sequences are LNHDA and SQIVND (reference sequence). The CDR3 runs 13 residues. Trimming at V came to 9 bases and at J to 1 base, leaving 3 bases not matched to a gene. This CDR3 is CASLGQGNTEAFF. The DNA of the CDR3 is TGTGCCAGCTTGGGACAGGGGAACACTGAAGCTTTCTTT. Based on the CDR3 plus reference TRBV19 and TRBJ1-1, the full variable domain is DGGITQSPKYLFRKEGQNVTLSCEQNLNHDAMYWYRQDPGQGLRLIYYSQIVNDFQKGDIAEGYSVSREKKESFPLTVTSAQKNPTAFYLCASLGQGNTEAFFGQGTRLTVV.

The J gene is TRBJ2-1, the V gene TRBV14, with a possible D match to TRBD1 (5 bases). CDR1 and CDR2 (germline): SGHDN, FVKESK. V lost 5 bases and J lost 5, with 13 bases in between. The CDR3 runs to 14 residues. The CDR3 sequence is CASSWGWGDNEQFF. DNA for the CDR3: TGTGCCAGCAGCTGGGGCTGGGGCGACAATGAGCAGTTCTTC. The complete variable domain, with remaining parts taken from reference TRBV14 and TRBJ2-1, reads EAGVTQFPSHSVIEKGQTVTLRCDPISGHDNLYWYRRVMGKEIKFLLHFVKESKQDESGMPNNRFLAERTGGTYSTLKVQPAELEDSGVYFCASSWGWGDNEQFFGPGTRLTVL.

The rearrangement uses TRBV5-4 and TRBJ2-3, with 11 bases fitting TRBD2. Per the germline V gene, CDR1 is SGHNT and CDR2 is YYREEE (reference sequence). J was trimmed by 4 bases and V by 2 bases; bases with no gene match: 3. The CDR3 spans 15 residues. Written as DNA, the CDR3 is TGTGCCAGCAGCTTTTTAGCGGGGGGGCCAGATACGCAGTATTTT. It codes for CASSFLAGGPDTQYF.

V usage is TRBV28 and J usage is TRBJ2-5; D is unresolved. The CDR3 sequence is 17 residues long. CDR1 is MDHEN, CDR2 SYDVKM, per germline. Trimming left V 5 bases short and J 1 base short, with 20 bases between. The DNA for the CDR3 is TGTGCCAGCAGTCTCCAGGAAGTCACGACGGGCCAAGAGACCCAGTACTTC. This translates into CASSLQEVTTGQETQYF.

This chain uses TRBV6-6 with TRBJ1-3; TRBD1 might be the D (5 bases). V lost 3 bases, J lost 1 base, and 13 bases lay in between. Germline CDR1 and CDR2: MNHNY and SVGAGI (reference sequence). There are 16 residues in the CDR3. CDR3 DNA sequence: TGTGCCAGCAGTTATACCCTTCCAGGGTCTGGAAACACCATATATTTT. This gives the protein CASSYTLPGSGNTIYF.